Below are 9 T cell receptor beta chains sequenced from a single sample in a study of shared clonotypes between healthy human individuals. Repertoires were generated with immunoSEQ multiplex PCR, while TCRdb's copy carries only in-frame clones and drops some. The repertoire holds 2.5 million or so clones, with approximately 94% as singletons. The sample consisted of naive CD4+ T cells sorted from blood. Indicated subset: CD45RA+ positively selected. The receptors shown here come from a man aged 18 to 29 in good health.

CDR3 in DNA: TGTGCCAGCAGCTCCCGGACAGGGGACTATGGCTACACCTTC. Amino acids: CASSSRTGDYGYTF. The chain links TRBV7-3 to TRBJ1-2; 9 nucleotides align to TRBD1. This CDR3 region has 14 residues. After removal of 4 bases from V and 3 bases from J, the junction contained 3 bases not matched to a gene. Per the germline V gene, CDR1 is SGHTA and CDR2 is FQGTGA. The full variable domain, in which reference TRBV7-3 and TRBJ1-2 provide the parts outside the CDR3, is GAGVSQTPSNKVTEKGKYVELRCDPISGHTALYWYRQSLGQGPEFLIYFQGTGAADDSGLPNDRFFAVRPEGSVSTLKIQRTERGDSAVYLCASSSRTGDYGYTFGSGTRLTVV.

This chain links TRBV27 with TRBJ2-7; D may be TRBD1 (5 bases). In germline, CDR1 is MNHEY, CDR2 SMNVEV (reference sequence). Trimming shortened V by 1 base and J by 7 bases, and 11 bases separated the two germline ends. This CDR3 has 13 residues. CDR3 sequence: CASSLFGAGEQYF. The CDR3 DNA reads as TGTGCCAGCAGTTTATTTGGGGCTGGGGAGCAGTACTTC.

The rearrangement links TRBV7-2 to TRBJ2-5, with 9 bases lining up with TRBD2. With V trimmed by 5 bases and J by 1 base, 8 bases remained unmatched. CDR1 is SGHTA, CDR2 FQGNSA, per germline. This CDR3 contains 16 residues. CDR3 region: CASSLGRLAVQETQYF. CDR3 in DNA: TGTGCCAGCAGCCTAGGGAGACTAGCGGTCCAAGAGACCCAGTACTTC.

The gene calls are TRBV5-4 and TRBJ2-7, with 10 bases fitting TRBD1. The CDR3 runs 14 residues. Germline assignment: CDR1 SGHNT and CDR2 YYREEE (reference sequence). Trimming cost V 3 bases and J 2 bases; bases outside gene matches: 2. The CDR3 nucleotides read TGTGCCAGCAGCTCGACAGGGGGCCCCTACGAGCAGTACTTC. Amino acids: CASSSTGGPYEQYF.

The rearrangement uses TRBV10-1 and TRBJ2-7, with 10 bases identical to TRBD2. Germline CDR1 WNHNN, CDR2 SYGVQD (reference sequence). The CDR3 has 16 residues. The V segment lost 6 bases and the J segment 0 bases; nucleotides outside the gene matches: 8. The CDR3 DNA reads as TGCGCCAGCAGACCGCGGACTAGCGGAGGCTCCTACGAGCAGTACTTC. It specifies CASRPRTSGGSYEQYF.

This rearrangement joins TRBV5-1 to TRBJ2-2; weak D call: TRBD1 (6 bases). The CDR3 totals 15 residues. Germline loops: CDR1 SGHRS, CDR2 YFSETQ. V gave up 5 bases and J gave up 3 bases, with 14 bases separating them. The CDR3 here is CASSQMDSDTGELFF. CDR3 DNA sequence: TGCGCCAGCAGTCAAATGGACAGTGACACCGGGGAGCTGTTTTTT.

The V and J genes are TRBV5-1 and TRBJ2-7; 7 bases match TRBD1. The CDR3 contains 14 residues. The trim removed 4 bases at V and 2 bases at J, leaving 6 bases unmatched. Germline CDR1 reads SGHRS; CDR2 reads YFSETQ. CDR3 in DNA: TGCGCCAGCAGCCGGGACAGCCCGACCTACGAGCAGTACTTC. Its protein product is CASSRDSPTYEQYF. Based on the CDR3 plus reference TRBV5-1 and TRBJ2-7, the full variable domain is KAGVTQTPRYLIKTRGQQVTLSCSPISGHRSVSWYQQTPGQGLQFLFEYFSETQRNKGNFPGRFSGRQFSNSRSEMNVSTLELGDSALYLCASSRDSPTYEQYFGPGTRLTVT.

This sequence joins TRBV10-3 and TRBJ2-5; TRBD2 agrees at 12 bases. The germline V gene encodes CDR1 ENHRY and CDR2 SYGVKD. J gave up 2 bases and V 4 bases, and 2 bases lay outside the gene matches. The CDR3 loop spans 15 amino acids. The CDR3 nucleotides are TGTGCCATCAGTGGAGGGACTAGCGGGCAAGAGACCCAGTACTTC. Amino acids: CAISGGTSGQETQYF.

To note about this clone: A read error may produce the germline difference seen at one junction end. The chain employs TRBV28 and TRBJ2-7; 12 bases match TRBD1. Germline V gives CDR1 MDHEN, CDR2 SYDVKM. This CDR3 has 15 residues. CDR3 region: CASNTPGTGGGLRNF. In DNA form, the CDR3 reads TGTGCCAGCAACACTCCCGGGACAGGGGGCGGTTTAAGGAACTTC.